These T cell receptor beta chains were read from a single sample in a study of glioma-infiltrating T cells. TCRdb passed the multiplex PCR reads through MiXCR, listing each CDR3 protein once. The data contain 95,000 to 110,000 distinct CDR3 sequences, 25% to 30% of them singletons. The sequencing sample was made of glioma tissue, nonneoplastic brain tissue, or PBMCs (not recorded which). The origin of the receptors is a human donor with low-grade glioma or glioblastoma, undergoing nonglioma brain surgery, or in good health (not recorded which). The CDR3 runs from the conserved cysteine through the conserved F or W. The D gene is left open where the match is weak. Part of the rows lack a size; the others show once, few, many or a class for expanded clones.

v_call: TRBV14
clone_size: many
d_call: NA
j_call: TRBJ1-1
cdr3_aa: CASSPGEVGTEAFF
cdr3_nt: TGTGCCAGCAGCCCGGGGGAGGTGGGGACTGAAGCTTTCTTT

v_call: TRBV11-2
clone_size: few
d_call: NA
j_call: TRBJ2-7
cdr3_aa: CASSLSRYEQYF
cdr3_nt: TGTGCCAGCAGCTTAAGCCGCTACGAGCAGTACTTC

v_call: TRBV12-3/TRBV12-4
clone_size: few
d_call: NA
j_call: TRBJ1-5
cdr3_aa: CASRQQDSNQPQHF
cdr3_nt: TGTGCCAGCAGACAACAGGATAGCAATCAGCCCCAGCATTTT

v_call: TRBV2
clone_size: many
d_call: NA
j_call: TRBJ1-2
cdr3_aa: CASSEALRRLYGYTF
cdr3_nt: TGTGCCAGCAGTGAAGCGCTTCGACGGCTTTATGGCTACACCTTC

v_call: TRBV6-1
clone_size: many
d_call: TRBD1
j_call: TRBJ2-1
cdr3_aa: CASSRDRLGNEQFF
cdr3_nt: TGTGCCAGCTCCAGGGACAGGCTTGGAAATGAGCAGTTCTTC

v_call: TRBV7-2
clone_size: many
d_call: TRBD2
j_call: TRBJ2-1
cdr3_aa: CASSLALTSGGAESKFF
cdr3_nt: TGTGCCAGCAGCTTAGCGCTAACTAGCGGGGGGGCGGAGTCTAAGTTCTTC

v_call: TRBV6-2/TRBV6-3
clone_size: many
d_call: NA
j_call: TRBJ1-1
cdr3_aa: CASSYPLDSKQAFF
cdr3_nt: TGTGCCAGCAGTTACCCTTTGGACTCGAAACAAGCTTTCTTT

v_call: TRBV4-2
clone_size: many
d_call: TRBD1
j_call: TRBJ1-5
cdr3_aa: CASSYKGAQPQHF
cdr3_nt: TGTGCCAGCAGTTACAAGGGGGCCCAGCCCCAGCATTTT

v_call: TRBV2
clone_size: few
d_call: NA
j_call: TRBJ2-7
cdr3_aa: CASSGGQGQIGDEQYF
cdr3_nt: TGTGCCAGCAGTGGGGGGCAGGGGCAAATAGGGGACGAGCAGTACTTC

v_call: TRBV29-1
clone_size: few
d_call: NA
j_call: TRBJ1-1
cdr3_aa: CSVGEGLLNTEAFF
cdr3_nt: TGCAGCGTTGGGGAGGGACTTCTGAACACTGAAGCTTTCTTT

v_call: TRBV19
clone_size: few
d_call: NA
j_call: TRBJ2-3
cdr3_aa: CASSKDYQLVHTQYF
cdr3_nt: TGTGCCAGTAGTAAGGACTACCAATTGGTGCATACGCAGTATTTT

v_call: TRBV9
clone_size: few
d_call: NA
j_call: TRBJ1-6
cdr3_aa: CASKGVWGNSPLHF
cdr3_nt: TGTGCCAGCAAAGGGGTCTGGGGTAATTCACCCCTCCACTTT

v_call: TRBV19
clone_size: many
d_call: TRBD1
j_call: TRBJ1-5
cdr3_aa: CASTAGGIQPQHF
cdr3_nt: TGTGCCAGTACGGCAGGGGGAATTCAGCCCCAGCATTTT

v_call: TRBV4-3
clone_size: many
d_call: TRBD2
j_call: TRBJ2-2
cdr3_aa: CASSRDYVGELFF
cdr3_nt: TGCGCCAGCAGCCGGGACTACGTCGGGGAGCTGTTTTTT

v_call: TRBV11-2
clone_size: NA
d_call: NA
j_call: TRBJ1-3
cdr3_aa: CASSLERVTIYF
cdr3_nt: TGTGCCAGCAGCCTCGAGCGGGTCACCATATATTTT

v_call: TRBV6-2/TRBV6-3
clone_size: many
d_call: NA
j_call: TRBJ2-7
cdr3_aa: CASSYSSRSPSYEQYF
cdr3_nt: TGTGCCAGCAGTTACTCGTCCAGGAGCCCCTCCTACGAGCAGTACTTC

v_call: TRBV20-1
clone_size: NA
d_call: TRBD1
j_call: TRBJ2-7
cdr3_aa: CSARRDRAYEQYF
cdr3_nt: TGCAGTGCTAGAAGGGACAGGGCATACGAGCAGTACTTC

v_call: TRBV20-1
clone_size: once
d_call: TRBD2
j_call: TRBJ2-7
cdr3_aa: CSARASGLSSYEQYF
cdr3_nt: TGCAGTGCCAGGGCTAGCGGCCTTAGCTCCTACGAGCAGTACTTC

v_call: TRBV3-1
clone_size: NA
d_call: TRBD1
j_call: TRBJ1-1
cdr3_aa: CASNTRTGGTEAFF
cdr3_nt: TGTGCCAGCAATACGCGGACAGGGGGCACTGAAGCTTTCTTT

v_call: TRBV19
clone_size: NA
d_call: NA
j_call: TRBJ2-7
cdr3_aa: CASGTHYEQYF
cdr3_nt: TGTGCCAGTGGTACTCACTACGAGCAGTACTTC

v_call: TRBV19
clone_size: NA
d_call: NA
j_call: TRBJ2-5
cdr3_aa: CASSIGGTAEETQYF
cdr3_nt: TGTGCCAGTAGTATAGGGGGGACCGCCGAAGAGACCCAGTACTTC

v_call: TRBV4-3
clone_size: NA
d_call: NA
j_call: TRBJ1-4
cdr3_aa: CASKSHMATNEKLFF
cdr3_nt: TGCGCCAGCAAGTCCCACATGGCAACTAATGAAAAACTGTTTTTT

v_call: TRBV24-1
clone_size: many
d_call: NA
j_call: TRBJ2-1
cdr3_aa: CATSDLIASSYNEQFF
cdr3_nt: TGTGCCACCAGTGATTTGATTGCAAGCTCCTACAATGAGCAGTTCTTC

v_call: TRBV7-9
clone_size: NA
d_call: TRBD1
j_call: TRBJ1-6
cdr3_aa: CASSVGTGGRRALHF
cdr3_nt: TGTGCCAGCAGCGTAGGGACAGGGGGTCGCCGGGCCCTCCACTTT

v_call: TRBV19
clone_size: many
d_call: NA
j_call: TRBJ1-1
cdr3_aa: CASSIGLGTEAFF
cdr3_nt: TGTGCCAGTAGTATAGGTTTGGGAACTGAAGCTTTCTTT

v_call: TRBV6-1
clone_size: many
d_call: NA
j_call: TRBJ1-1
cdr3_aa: CASSRTTSNTEAFF
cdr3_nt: TGTGCCAGCAGTCGCACCACCTCGAACACTGAAGCTTTCTTT

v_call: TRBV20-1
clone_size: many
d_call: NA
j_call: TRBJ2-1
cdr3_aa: CSARDVNEQFF
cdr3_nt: TGCAGTGCTAGAGATGTTAATGAGCAGTTCTTC

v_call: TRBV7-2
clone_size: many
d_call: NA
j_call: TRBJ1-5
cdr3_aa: CASSTRHNQPQHF
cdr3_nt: TGTGCCAGCAGCACCCGCCATAATCAGCCCCAGCATTTT

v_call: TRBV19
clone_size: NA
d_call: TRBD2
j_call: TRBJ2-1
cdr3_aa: CASSLRLAGGVEQLF
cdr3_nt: TGTGCCAGTAGTCTCAGACTAGCGGGGGGGGTGGAGCAGCTCTTC

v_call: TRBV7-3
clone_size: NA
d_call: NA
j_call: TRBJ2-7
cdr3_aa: CASRTGAGSPHEQYF
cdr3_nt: TGTGCCAGCAGGACCGGGGCAGGGAGTCCCCACGAGCAGTACTTC

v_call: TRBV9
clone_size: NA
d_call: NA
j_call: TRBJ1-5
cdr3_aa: CASSVNPRAKHF
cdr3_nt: TGTGCCAGCAGCGTTAACCCCCGGGCTAAGCATTTT

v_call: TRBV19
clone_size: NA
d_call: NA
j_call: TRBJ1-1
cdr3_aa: CASSIKGRMNTEAFF
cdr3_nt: TGTGCCAGTAGTATTAAGGGCAGGATGAACACTGAAGCTTTCTTT

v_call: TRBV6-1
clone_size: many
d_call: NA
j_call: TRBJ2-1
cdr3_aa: CASSRPSPNEQFF
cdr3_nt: TGTGCCAGCAGCCGACCTTCCCCAAATGAGCAGTTCTTC

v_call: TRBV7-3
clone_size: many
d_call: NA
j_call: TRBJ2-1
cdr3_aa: CASSPGSGRGGQDEQFF
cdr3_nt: TGTGCCAGCAGCCCCGGGAGTGGTAGGGGGGGCCAGGATGAGCAGTTCTTC